This T cell receptor beta chain was recovered during a study of CD8 T cells in ankylosing spondylitis. Overall study findings and caveats: A number of the motif variants had already been described in reactive arthritis synovial fluid and blood. Ankylosing spondylitis blood appeared to be characterized by a TCR beta motif of several highly homologous variants. Matched synovial fluid from ankylosing spondylitis patients was reported to be enriched for disease-linked clones.

Library preparation for TCR beta used quantitative 5'-RACE with molecular barcodes. TCRdb analysed the 5' RACE reads with MiXCR anew, one entry per CDR3 protein. The sample consists of roughly 250,000 distinct CDR3 sequences, 8% to 9.5% of them appearing once. This clonotype was seen more than once but under ten times. Its antigen is undetermined. The CDR3 loop spans 14 amino acids. Trimming took 1 base from V and 4 from J, leaving 11 bases between them. Per the germline V gene, CDR1 is GTSNPN and CDR2 is SVGIG (reference sequence). V and J are TRBV30 and TRBJ1-3; D possibly corresponds to TRBD1 (6 bases). The sequenced material came from blood, either unsorted or a sorted T cell fraction (not recorded which). The receptor was isolated from a male donor with ankylosing spondylitis or in good health (not recorded which). DNA for the CDR3: TGTGCCTGGAGTGAAACAGGGTGGGGAAACACCATATATTTT. Its translation is CAWSETGWGNTIYF.